These 2 T cell receptor beta chains came from one sample sequenced in a study of cytomegalovirus exposure and HLA in healthy donors. A multiplex PCR was run with 60 Vbeta primers and 13 Jbeta primers. Data came from immunoSEQ multiplex PCR; TCRdb stores just in-frame clones and leaves some out. The sample lists over 120,000 clones; around three quarters were seen once. Sequenced input: PBMCs. The source of these receptors is a woman in her fifties or sixties in good health and CMV-seropositive.

This chain joins TRBV29-1 and TRBJ2-1; weak D call: TRBD1 (5 bases). There are 15 residues in the CDR3. The V and J ends lost 7 bases and 3 bases respectively, with 19 bases between them. Germline values: CDR1 SQVTM, CDR2 ANQGSEA. CDR3 region: CSGGGGYSLYNEQFF. CDR3 in DNA: TGCAGCGGGGGCGGTGGGTACAGTCTCTACAATGAGCAGTTCTTC.

CDR3 nucleotides: TGTGCCAGCAGCGTAGGGGCGGGAGGGGGAGATACGCAGTATTTT. It is translated as CASSVGAGGGDTQYF. This sequence joins TRBV9 and TRBJ2-3, with TRBD2 matching over 9 bases. Per germline, CDR1 SGDLS and CDR2 YYNGEE. J was trimmed by 5 bases and V by 0 bases; bases with no gene match: 4. The CDR3 runs 15 residues.